A selection of T cell receptor beta chains follows, all from one sample in a study of a mutant IDH1 vaccine in newly diagnosed glioma. The antigens for these receptors are not known. Clones were sequenced by immunoSEQ multiplex PCR, and TCRdb holds only the in-frame ones, with some missing. In the table there are over 55,000 clones, 89% of which are singletons. The material was PBMCs, obtained from a glioma patient whose treatment included an IDH1 peptide vaccine. These receptor sequences come from a man aged 40-55 years with glioma. Both conserved end residues are part of each CDR3. A D gene is named only where the DNA matches it firmly. Clone sizes are given selectively: once, few, many, or a class where the clone is expanded.

TRBJ1-2 | NA | TRBV27 | NA | CASSPLGSGRRLQGYTF | TGTGCCAGCAGCCCCCTAGGTTCTGGTCGGCGTCTACAGGGCTACACCTTC
TRBJ1-1 | NA | TRBV15 | NA | CATSRVGTFTEAFF | TGTGCCACCAGCAGAGTAGGGACGTTCACTGAAGCTTTCTTT
TRBJ2-3 | NA | TRBV6-1 | once | CASSELASTDTQYF | TGTGCCAGCAGTGAGCTAGCGTCGACAGATACGCAGTATTTT
TRBJ1-1 | NA | TRBV19 | NA | CASSILLGGWNTEAFF | TGTGCCAGTAGTATCCTCTTGGGGGGCTGGAACACTGAAGCTTTCTTT
TRBJ2-2 | TRBD1 | TRBV2 | NA | CASSLLTGGTGELFF | TGTGCCAGCAGCTTATTGACAGGGGGGACCGGGGAGCTGTTTTTT
TRBJ2-1 | TRBD2 | TRBV7-9 | NA | CASSLKAGAMAGDEQFF | TGTGCCAGCAGCTTAAAGGCGGGAGCGATGGCCGGGGATGAGCAGTTCTTC
TRBJ2-3 | TRBD2 | TRBV4-2 | once | CASSQAGTSEPDTQYF | TGTGCCAGCAGCCAAGCCGGGACTAGCGAGCCAGATACGCAGTATTTT
TRBJ1-1 | NA | TRBV28 | NA | CASSSPPQRTEAFF | TGTGCTAGCAGTTCCCCCCCACAACGAACTGAAGCTTTCTTT
TRBJ1-2 | NA | TRBV29-1 | NA | CSVGGGFAYGYTF | TGCAGCGTTGGGGGAGGCTTCGCTTATGGCTACACCTTC
TRBJ2-3 | NA | TRBV5-1 | NA | CASSFTDPGITDTQYF | TGCGCCAGCAGCTTTACTGACCCCGGGATCACAGATACGCAGTATTTT
TRBJ1-2 | TRBD1 | TRBV28 | once | CASSLVGQRNGYTF | TGTGCCAGCAGTTTAGTGGGACAGAGAAATGGCTACACCTTC
TRBJ2-3 | TRBD1 | TRBV19 | NA | CASSRTGGTDTQYF | TGTGCCAGTAGTAGGACAGGGGGTACAGATACGCAGTATTTT
TRBJ1-4 | NA | TRBV28 | NA | CASSYFVLEGEKLFF | TGTGCCAGCAGCTATTTCGTTCTGGAAGGTGAAAAACTGTTTTTT
TRBJ1-4 | NA | TRBV4-2 | NA | CASSQAQGANEKLFF | TGTGCCAGCAGCCAAGCACAGGGAGCTAATGAAAAACTGTTTTTT
TRBJ2-3 | NA | TRBV5-5 | NA | CASSSLTSTDTQYF | TGTGCCAGCAGCTCGCTGACTAGCACAGATACGCAGTATTTT
TRBJ1-1 | TRBD1 | TRBV5-1 | NA | CASSSGQAVNTEAFF | TGCGCCAGCAGCTCGGGACAGGCCGTGAACACTGAAGCTTTCTTT
TRBJ2-3 | TRBD1 | TRBV4-3 | NA | CASSHDREDTQYF | TGCGCCAGCAGCCATGACAGGGAAGATACGCAGTATTTT
TRBJ1-1 | TRBD1 | TRBV27 | NA | CASSSLRPGTDKNTEAFF | TGTGCCAGCAGTTCACTCCGCCCCGGGACAGACAAGAACACTGAAGCTTTCTTT
TRBJ1-1 | TRBD1 | TRBV28 | NA | CASSAHRGVTEAFF | TGTGCCAGCAGTGCCCACAGGGGGGTAACTGAAGCTTTCTTT
TRBJ1-6 | NA | TRBV5-6 | NA | CASSPSSVTSRYNSPLHF | TGTGCCAGCAGCCCATCCTCGGTTACGTCCCGATATAATTCACCCCTCCACTTT
TRBJ1-1 | NA | TRBV2 | few | CASSPRVQNTEAFF | TGTGCCAGCAGTCCCAGGGTACAGAACACTGAAGCTTTCTTT
TRBJ1-2 | TRBD1 | TRBV7-6 | NA | CASSSLDRVHGYTF | TGTGCCAGCAGCTCCCTGGACAGGGTGCATGGCTACACCTTC